One and the same sample provided the 22 T cell receptor beta chains below, sequenced in a study of PD-1 blockade in classical Hodgkin lymphoma. Each of the patients experienced relapse following autologous stem cell transplantation, and their brentuximab vedotin exposure differed. Only in-frame clones appear in the TCRdb table, and some are missing; sequencing was by immunoSEQ multiplex PCR. Found here are nearly 60,000 clones, 91% of them singletons; the top ten hold more than 9%. The sample in question was peripheral blood mononuclear cells (PBMCs), obtained before the second cycle of nivolumab. These TCRs come from a human donor with classical Hodgkin lymphoma.

The chain joins TRBV4-1 to TRBJ1-4, with 9 bases aligning to TRBD1. V lost 0 bases, J lost 7 bases, and 9 bases stayed unmatched. Looked up from germline, CDR1 is MGHRA and CDR2 is YSYEKL. There are 17 residues in the CDR3. The CDR3 bases are TGCGCCAGCAGCCAAGATTTGGGACAGGGTTTAATTGAAAAACTGTTTTTT. Translation gives CASSQDLGQGLIEKLFF.

J is TRBJ1-1 and V is TRBV19; TRBD1 might be the D (5 bases). The V gene lost 1 base and the J gene lost 5 bases, with 14 bases spanning the gap. Germline V gene data show CDR1 as LNHDA and CDR2 as SQIVND (reference sequence). The CDR3 has 15 amino acids. CDR3 residues: CASSIGDPRLTEAFF. The CDR3 nucleotides read TGTGCCAGTAGTATAGGGGACCCCCGGTTGACTGAAGCTTTCTTT.

This chain's CDR3 is CASSYSRTGEAFF. The CDR3 DNA reads as TGTGCCAGCAGTTACTCGAGGACAGGGGAAGCTTTCTTT. J is TRBJ1-1 and V is TRBV6-5, with TRBD1 identical over 8 bases. In germline, CDR1 is MNHEY, CDR2 SVGAGI. After removal of 0 bases from V and 8 bases from J, the junction contained 2 bases not matched to a gene. The CDR3 has 13 amino acids.

The chain combines TRBV30 with TRBJ2-3, with D uncertain. Between the trimmed V and J ends, which lost 4 bases and 2 bases, there was a span of 7 bases. Germline values: CDR1 GTSNPN, CDR2 SVGIG (reference sequence). This CDR3 is 12 amino acids long. CDR3 in amino acids: CAWTGPTDTQYF. CDR3 nucleotides: TGTGCCTGGACAGGTCCCACAGATACGCAGTATTTT.

The rearrangement joins TRBV7-6 to TRBJ1-2, with 7 bases fitting TRBD1. V lost 0 bases to trimming and J lost 8 bases; unmatched junction nucleotides: 6. The CDR3 has 14 amino acids. Per the germline V gene, CDR1 is SGHVS and CDR2 is FNYEAQ. The CDR3 bases are TGTGCCAGCAGCTTAGCAGGGGGCGCGCGGGGCTACACCTTC. It yields the protein CASSLAGGARGYTF.

The chain links TRBV19 to TRBJ2-1, with D perhaps being TRBD1 or TRBD2 (6 bases each). The CDR3 is made up of 17 amino acids. Looked up from germline, CDR1 is LNHDA and CDR2 is SQIVND (reference sequence). V was shortened by 6 bases and J by 3 bases, with 21 bases between the two germline ends. The CDR3 region has the DNA TGTGCCAGTAGCGGGGTGGAGGGACAACTCAACTACAATGAGCAGTTCTTC. Translating it yields CASSGVEGQLNYNEQFF.

This chain links TRBV5-1 with TRBJ1-2; D is uncertain. CDR1 is SGHRS and CDR2 is YFSETQ in the germline V gene. Trimming took off 0 bases at V and 7 bases at J, with 10 bases between the two ends. CDR3 size: 13 residues. The CDR3 DNA follows: TGCGCCAGCAGCTTGGCGCAGAGGGCTGGCTACACCTTC. Amino acid sequence: CASSLAQRAGYTF.

A few counts support this clone. V usage is TRBV6-5 and J usage is TRBJ2-3; weak D call: TRBD2 (6 bases). The CDR3 runs to 12 residues. Germline values: CDR1 MNHEY, CDR2 SVGAGI. Trimming took off 5 bases at V and 6 bases at J, with 9 bases between the two ends. The CDR3: CASSARGDTQYF. As DNA, the CDR3 is TGTGCCAGCAGTGCCCGGGGGGATACGCAGTATTTT.

V gene TRBV7-9 combines with J gene TRBJ1-6; D is unresolved. CDR3 length: 16 amino acids. V gave up 1 base and J gave up 4 bases, with 11 bases separating them. The germline V gene encodes CDR1 SEHNR and CDR2 FQNEAQ (reference sequence). CDR3 nucleotide sequence: TGTGCCAGCAGCTTAGATCAAGGAGCGTATAATTCACCCCTCCACTTT. Translated: CASSLDQGAYNSPLHF.

V usage is TRBV6-1 and J usage is TRBJ2-7; D possibly corresponds to TRBD1 (6 bases). The germline V and J ends were trimmed by 6 bases and 4 bases, with 13 bases remaining between them. CDR1 is MNHNS and CDR2 is SASEGT in the germline V gene. The CDR3 has 13 amino acids. CDR3 residues: CASRQGLSYEQYF. The CDR3 nucleotides read TGTGCCAGCAGACAGGGTTTGTCGTACGAGCAGTACTTC.

This chain joins TRBV7-3 and TRBJ1-2, with D possibly TRBD1 on 6 matching bases. Germline V gene data show CDR1 as SGHTA and CDR2 as FQGTGA. V lost 5 bases to trimming and J lost 7 bases, with 14 bases between them. This CDR3 is built from 13 residues. The CDR3 coding sequence is TGTGCCAGCAGCCCTACAAGGGGGGCTGGCTACACCTTC. It yields the protein CASSPTRGAGYTF.

The rearrangement joins TRBV19 to TRBJ2-1; 9 nucleotides align to TRBD2. The germline gives CDR1 LNHDA, CDR2 SQIVND (reference sequence). Unmatched junction bases numbered 11, after V lost 5 bases and J lost 6 bases. The CDR3 contains 16 residues. The CDR3 loop reads CASSDSGRGGGNEQFF. The CDR3 DNA reads as TGTGCCAGTAGTGATAGCGGGAGAGGAGGGGGCAATGAGCAGTTCTTC.

The gene calls are TRBV29-1 and TRBJ1-2, with D possibly matching TRBD1 (6 bases). This CDR3 has 13 residues. Germline V gene sequence: CDR1 SQVTM, CDR2 ANQGSEA. V lost 4 bases to trimming and J lost 8 bases, with 17 bases between them. CDR3 sequence (DNA): TGCAGCGTTGCCCACAGGGAGGGTGGAGGCTACACCTTC. As protein: CSVAHREGGGYTF.

V is TRBV6-6 and J is TRBJ1-5; D is unclear. Trimming cost V 3 bases and J 9 bases, with 18 bases left between them. CDR1 is MNHNY, CDR2 SVGAGI, per germline (reference sequence). There are 15 residues in the CDR3. The CDR3 spells CASSYIREEELPQHF. For the CDR3, the DNA is TGTGCCAGCAGTTATATCCGGGAAGAGGAGCTGCCCCAGCATTTT.

This clone came up once. This sequence joins TRBV6-1 and TRBJ1-6; 11 bases line up with TRBD1. There are 15 residues in the CDR3. The V and J ends lost 7 bases and 7 bases, in that order; junction bases with no gene match: 6. Per germline, CDR1 MNHNS and CDR2 SASEGT. CDR3 in amino acids: CASNSWTGGNSPLHF. CDR3 bases: TGTGCCAGCAACTCTTGGACAGGGGGCAATTCACCCCTCCACTTT.

V usage is TRBV5-1 and J usage is TRBJ2-1, with no clear D. Germline assignment: CDR1 SGHRS and CDR2 YFSETQ. Deletions cut 6 bases from V and 3 bases from J, with 10 bases between. This CDR3 comprises 13 residues. DNA for the CDR3: TGCGCCAGCACTCATTTGGACTACAATGAGCAGTTCTTC. Its translation: CASTHLDYNEQFF.

The chain's CDR3 is CASSPGGYTGELFF. CDR3 DNA: TGTGCCAGCAGCCCGGGGGGGTACACCGGGGAGCTGTTTTTT. The rearrangement joins TRBV5-4 to TRBJ2-2; 8 nucleotides agree with TRBD2. The CDR3 is 14 amino acids. From germline, CDR1 is SGHNT and CDR2 YYREEE (reference sequence). The V and J ends lost 4 bases and 3 bases, in that order; junction bases with no gene match: 2.

The chain recombines TRBV4-3 with TRBJ2-2; 8 bases align to TRBD1. This CDR3 has 18 amino acids. V was clipped by 0 bases and J by 4 bases; unmatched bases: 10. Germline lookup yields CDR1 LGHNA and CDR2 YSLEER. DNA of the CDR3: TGCGCCAGCAGCCAAGATTATTCAGGGGGCAGAGGCACCGGGGAGCTGTTTTTT. Residues: CASSQDYSGGRGTGELFF.

The chain is built from TRBV19 and TRBJ1-4; no clear D gene. This CDR3 has 18 residues. Trimming pared 2 bases from V and 8 bases from J, leaving 24 bases between. Germline loops: CDR1 LNHDA, CDR2 SQIVND (reference sequence). CDR3 sequence: CASSISGVGPGGDEKLFF. The CDR3 nucleotides read TGTGCCAGTAGTATAAGCGGGGTGGGCCCGGGTGGAGACGAAAAACTGTTTTTT. Variable domain in full (rest from reference TRBV19 and TRBJ1-4): DGGITQSPKYLFRKEGQNVTLSCEQNLNHDAMYWYRQDPGQGLRLIYYSQIVNDFQKGDIAEGYSVSREKKESFPLTVTSAQKNPTAFYLCASSISGVGPGGDEKLFFGSGTQLSVL.

The V and J genes are TRBV9 and TRBJ1-2; perhaps TRBD1 as D (6 bases). Trimming cost V 4 bases and J 4 bases, with 11 bases left between them. Germline assignment: CDR1 SGDLS and CDR2 YYNGEE. The CDR3 is 13 amino acids. CDR3 sequence: CASSPWDIYGYTF. CDR3 sequence (DNA): TGTGCCAGCAGCCCCTGGGACATCTATGGCTACACCTTC. Supplemented by reference TRBV9 and TRBJ1-2, the full variable domain reads DSGVTQTPKHLITATGQRVTLRCSPRSGDLSVYWYQQSLDQGLQFLIQYYNGEERAKGNILERFSAQQFPDLHSELNLSSLELGDSALYFCASSPWDIYGYTFGSGTRLTVV.

The chain has TRBV7-8 and TRBJ1-1; 7 bases fit TRBD1. From germline, CDR1 is SGHVS and CDR2 FQNEAQ. The CDR3 consists of 14 residues. Germline trimming cut 5 bases from V and 5 bases from J; bases unmatched to any gene: 8. The CDR3 spells CASSRKGARTEAFF. CDR3 in DNA: TGTGCCAGCAGCCGGAAGGGGGCCCGGACTGAAGCTTTCTTT.

The CDR3 here is CASRTGGRYSNQPQHF. Written as DNA, the CDR3 is TGTGCCAGCCGGACAGGGGGTAGGTATAGCAATCAGCCCCAGCATTTT. V usage is TRBV28 and J usage is TRBJ1-5, with 10 bases aligning to TRBD1. The CDR3 consists of 16 residues. The V gene end was trimmed by 8 bases and the J gene end by 0 bases; junction bases not matched to a gene: 7. Germline assignment: CDR1 MDHEN and CDR2 SYDVKM.